This TCR beta chain is drawn from a study of blood T cell repertoires in COVID-19. About the research overall: Material from acute and convalescent COVID-19 was sourced from the United States, Italy and Spain. Sample material is recorded as cDNA or gDNA derived from T cells, B-cell-depleted T cells, or PBMCs.

The CDR3 is made up of 15 amino acids. The V gene lost 4 bases and the J gene lost 0 bases, with 13 bases spanning the gap. The germline V gene has CDR1 SGDLS and CDR2 YYNGEE. In the authors' workflow: Reference gene primer amplification gave nucleated cell count estimates. Measured with immunoSEQ multiplex PCR; TCRdb has only the in-frame clones, and not every one. The V and J calls and the clone size are those of that table, but D and trimming were determined from the DNA. This sample has over 400,000 clones, with 85% to 90% found just once. The Seattle patients joined while their infection was active and were tracked longitudinally afterward.

Sequenced: peripheral blood. The TCR sequence derives from a woman aged 50 to 65 with COVID-19, enrolled during active disease. The chain links TRBV9 to TRBJ2-5, with D maybe TRBD1 (6 bases). The CDR3 sequence is CASSRTAAYQETQYF. CDR3 nucleotides: TGTGCCAGCAGCAGGACAGCGGCCTACCAAGAGACCCAGTACTTC.